These T cell receptor beta chains were read from a single sample in a study of T cells in Graves' hyperthyroidism and ophthalmopathy. TCRdb re-called the multiplex PCR reads through MiXCR, storing one row per CDR3 protein. The sample contains under 700,000 distinct CDR3 sequences, 16% of which appear only once. Sample: blood. All receptors come from a woman between 18 and 29 years old with Graves' hyperthyroidism. CDR3s include the opening cysteine and the closing phenylalanine or tryptophan. D genes are given only for firm matches. Only part of the rows carry a size: once, few, many, or a class if the clone is expanded.

few	TRBV2	TRBJ1-1	-	TGTGCCAGCAGCTCTCTCACAGGGCTGATGAACACTGAAGCTTTCTTT	CASSSLTGLMNTEAFF
-	TRBV19	TRBJ1-2	TRBD1	TGTGCCAGTAGTCCCCGCGTGACAGGGTACAAAAACTATGGCTACACCTTC	CASSPRVTGYKNYGYTF
-	TRBV19	TRBJ1-2	-	TGTGCCAGTAGTGCCTTCCCGGACTGGCGGGGAGGCTACACCTTC	CASSAFPDWRGGYTF
-	TRBV20-1	TRBJ2-1	TRBD2	TGCAGTGCTAGAGGGAAAGCGGGGGGGATCTACAATGAGCAGTTCTTC	CSARGKAGGIYNEQFF
-	TRBV19	TRBJ2-2	TRBD1	TGTGCCAGTAGTATACCTCGGACAGGGGTTCCCGGGGAGCTGTTTTTT	CASSIPRTGVPGELFF
many	TRBV3-1	TRBJ2-3	TRBD2	TGTGCCAGCAGCCCGAGACTAGCAGCAGATACGCAGTATTTT	CASSPRLAADTQYF
many	TRBV7-9	TRBJ1-1	-	TGTGCCAGCAGCTTAGGACTCTTGAACACTGAAGCTTTCTTT	CASSLGLLNTEAFF
few	TRBV7-2	TRBJ1-1	-	TGTGCCAGCAGCCCCCCGACACCCGCCACTGAAGCTTTCTTT	CASSPPTPATEAFF
few	TRBV4-2	TRBJ2-3	-	TGTGCCAGCAGCCAAGATCCGGTCGGCGGAAGCACAGATACGCAGTATTTT	CASSQDPVGGSTDTQYF
-	TRBV19	TRBJ1-5	-	TGTGCCAGTAGTAATAGTGGAGGGAGTGGCAATCAGCCCCAGCATTTT	CASSNSGGSGNQPQHF
many	TRBV12-3/TRBV12-4	TRBJ2-3	-	TGTGCCAGCAGAACCACAGATACGCAGTATTTT	CASRTTDTQYF
many	TRBV7-2	TRBJ1-2	-	TGTGCCAGCAGCTTACAACTCGTGGACTACACCTTC	CASSLQLVDYTF
many	TRBV20-1	TRBJ1-1	-	TGCAGTGCTAGAGACGAGGGGAGGGTCACTGAAGCTTTCTTT	CSARDEGRVTEAFF
many	TRBV11-3	TRBJ1-1	-	TGTGCCAGCAGCTTCCCGACAGGCCCAAACGCTGAAGCTTTCTTT	CASSFPTGPNAEAFF
-	TRBV12-3/TRBV12-4	TRBJ1-6	TRBD1	TGTGCCAACAGTCGGCAGGGGGCCAGTTATTCACCCCTCCACTTT	CANSRQGASYSPLHF
-	TRBV10-3	TRBJ1-5	-	TGTGCCATCAGTGAGTCGGGGGGCAGCCAGCCCCAGCATTTT	CAISESGGSQPQHF
few	TRBV19	TRBJ2-1	-	TGTGCCAGTAGTCTAGTGAACGGTGAGCAGTTCTTC	CASSLVNGEQFF
few	TRBV20-1	TRBJ2-1	-	TGCAGTGCCAGAAACAGGGCCGGGTACAATGAGCAGTTCTTC	CSARNRAGYNEQFF
many	TRBV7-2	TRBJ2-7	-	TGTGCCAGCAGCTCCGAGCAAGACCTCTACGAGCAGTACTTC	CASSSEQDLYEQYF
once	TRBV6-1	TRBJ1-5	-	TGTGCCAGCAGAGTGGACGACGGGGGCAATCAGCCCCAGCATTTT	CASRVDDGGNQPQHF
-	TRBV2	TRBJ1-4	-	TGTGCCATTAGGACCGCCGAAAAACTGTTTTTT	CAIRTAEKLFF
-	TRBV6-1	TRBJ1-5	TRBD1	TGTGCCAGCAGGACAGGGGGTTTGGGCAATCAGCCCCGGCATTTT	CASRTGGLGNQPRHF
many	TRBV20-1	TRBJ2-3	TRBD1	TGCAGTGCTAGAGATGAGGACAGGTCCACAGATACGCAGTATTTT	CSARDEDRSTDTQYF
-	TRBV30	TRBJ2-7	TRBD2	TGTGCCTGGGAAGAGGCGGGAGGGCCTTCCTACGAGCAGTACTTC	CAWEEAGGPSYEQYF
few	TRBV28	TRBJ1-2	-	TGTGCCAGCAGCGGACCCGACATAACTAACTATGGCTACACCTTC	CASSGPDITNYGYTF
-	TRBV5-5	TRBJ2-1	-	TGTGCCAGTCATCCCGACGGACGTTATGAGCAGTTCTTC	CASHPDGRYEQFF
-	TRBV19	TRBJ2-1	-	TGTGCCAGTAGTATAGCCCAGAACAATGAGCAGTTCTTC	CASSIAQNNEQFF
many	TRBV19	TRBJ1-5	-	TGTGCCAGTAGTCCCCCTGGCGGGGGCGGCGGCAATCAGCCCCAGCATTTT	CASSPPGGGGGNQPQHF
few	TRBV10-2	TRBJ2-1	-	TGCGCCAGCAGTGAGATCCCCAATGAGCAGTTCTTC	CASSEIPNEQFF
-	TRBV3-1	TRBJ2-1	TRBD2	TGTGCCAGCAGCCAACCCACAACTAGCGGGAAATACAATGAGCAGTTCTTC	CASSQPTTSGKYNEQFF
few	TRBV11-3	TRBJ2-4	-	TGTGCCAGCAGCACGGGTGGGGGAGCCAAAAACATTCAGTACTTC	CASSTGGGAKNIQYF
many	TRBV5-1	TRBJ2-1	TRBD1	TGCGCCAGCAGCGTTGACAGGGGGCGCAGCAATGAGCAGTTCTTC	CASSVDRGRSNEQFF
-	TRBV10-2	TRBJ2-7	TRBD2	TGCGCCAGCAGTGGGCAGAGACTAGCGGCCTCCTACGAGCAGTACTTC	CASSGQRLAASYEQYF
-	TRBV4-3	TRBJ1-1	-	TGCGCCAGCAGCCAAGTAGGGGAGAATACTGAAGCTTTCTTT	CASSQVGENTEAFF
many	TRBV20-1	TRBJ1-1	TRBD1	TGCAGTGCTAGGGAAACAGGGGGCTGGAACACTGAAGCTTTCTTT	CSARETGGWNTEAFF
few	TRBV6-1	TRBJ2-1	-	TGTGCCAGCACCTCCGGCCACAATGAGCAGTTCTTC	CASTSGHNEQFF
many	TRBV6-2/TRBV6-3	TRBJ2-1	TRBD2	TGTGCCTGCAGACTAGCGGGGGACTACAATGAGCAGTTCTTC	CACRLAGDYNEQFF
many	TRBV4-1	TRBJ1-1	TRBD1	TGCGCCAGCCGACAACAGGGGGAGACTGAAGCTTTCTTT	CASRQQGETEAFF
many	TRBV12-3/TRBV12-4	TRBJ1-4	-	TGTGCCAGCAGTTTAATTCTCAATGAAAAACTGTTTTTT	CASSLILNEKLFF
many	TRBV5-1	TRBJ2-1	TRBD2	TGCGCCAGTTTTAGCGGGGGTGCCTACAATGAGCAGTTCTTC	CASFSGGAYNEQFF
-	TRBV7-3	TRBJ2-3	-	TGTGCCAGCAGCCGTCGAGGGGGGGGCCGCACAGATACGCAGTATTTT	CASSRRGGGRTDTQYF
-	TRBV29-1	TRBJ2-2	-	TGCAGCGTTGACAGGGGGGGGGAGAAGGGCGCGAACACCGGGGAGCTGTTTTTT	CSVDRGGEKGANTGELFF
many	TRBV11-2	TRBJ2-3	-	TGTGCCAGCAGCTTGGGGGCGAAGAGGGTGGATACGCAGTATTTT	CASSLGAKRVDTQYF
many	TRBV2	TRBJ2-3	TRBD2	TGTGCCAGCTCTCGACTAGCGGGAGGTGCAGATACGCAGTATTTT	CASSRLAGGADTQYF
few	TRBV12-3/TRBV12-4	TRBJ2-7	-	TGTGCCAGCAGTACCGGAGGTGGCGAGCAGTACTTC	CASSTGGGEQYF
few	TRBV7-9	TRBJ2-1	TRBD1	TGTGCCAGTAGTATGATGAAGGGCCGGGACAGGGAGTACAATGAGCAGTTCTTC	CASSMMKGRDREYNEQFF
many	TRBV27	TRBJ2-7	-	TGTGCCAGCAGCCCCGGGGGCCCCTTGGAGCAGTACTTC	CASSPGGPLEQYF
few	TRBV18	TRBJ2-7	-	TGTGCCAGCTCACGCGACGCAAGCTCCTACGAGCAGTACTTC	CASSRDASSYEQYF
few	TRBV29-1	TRBJ2-1	TRBD2	TGCAGCGTTGAAGGAAAGGGTAGCGGGAGAGTCAATGAGCAGTTCTTC	CSVEGKGSGRVNEQFF
-	TRBV5-5	TRBJ1-2	-	TGTGCCAGCAGGTTGATAGCTAACTATGGCTACACCTTC	CASRLIANYGYTF